This TCR beta chain was observed in a study of control samples from healthy donors and cancer patients. The CDR3 covers 15 residues. Between the trimmed V and J ends, which lost 5 bases and 2 bases, there was a span of 15 bases. Germline assignment: CDR1 MDHEN and CDR2 SYDVKM. Assay used: immunoSEQ multiplex PCR; TCRdb lists only in-frame clones, some missing. The sample consists of tens of thousands of clones, over 85% of them appearing once. The genes are TRBV28 and TRBJ1-1, with TRBD1 as a possible D gene (5 bases). Sequenced material: PBMCs. The receptor was derived from a woman between 40 and 50 years old with lung cancer. CDR3 sequence (DNA): TGTGCCAGCAGTCCCCCTGGGGCACTCAACACTGAAGCTTTCTTT. Translated, it gives CASSPPGALNTEAFF.